The clone carrying this T cell receptor (beta chain) was recorded a few times. TCRdb recomputed calls from the 5' RACE reads with MiXCR, one row per CDR3 protein. The sample has hundreds of thousands of distinct CDR3 sequences; about 12% are singletons. Trimming pared 6 bases from V and 13 bases from J, leaving 16 bases between. The CDR3 extends over 11 amino acids. This sample is part of a study of T cells after yellow fever vaccination. The wider study: Some fractions had low cell numbers, and these were prepared with SMART-Seq v4 Ultra Low Input.

The rearrangement uses TRBV23-1 and TRBJ2-7, with D unresolved. TRBV23-1 carries the ORF label, with uncertain function. Sample: PBMCs, taken on the day of the yellow fever booster vaccination. This clonotype originated in a man aged 25 to 40 who received the YFV17D yellow fever vaccine. CDR3 in DNA: TGCGCCAGCAGGCCCTATCAGGCTCCCTACTTC. Translating gives CASRPYQAPYF.